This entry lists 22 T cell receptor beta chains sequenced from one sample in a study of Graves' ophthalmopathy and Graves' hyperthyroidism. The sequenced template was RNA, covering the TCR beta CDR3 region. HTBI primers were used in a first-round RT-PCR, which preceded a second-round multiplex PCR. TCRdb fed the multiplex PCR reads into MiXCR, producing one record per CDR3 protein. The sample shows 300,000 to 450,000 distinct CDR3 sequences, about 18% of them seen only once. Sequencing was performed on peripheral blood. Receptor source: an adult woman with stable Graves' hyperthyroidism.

CDR3 region: CASSYQFTGNEQYF. The CDR3 DNA sequence: TGTGCCAGCAGCTACCAATTTACAGGGAACGAGCAGTACTTC. The V and J genes are TRBV7-2 and TRBJ2-7; a weak D match, TRBD1 (6 bases). V was clipped by 4 bases and J by 5 bases, with 15 bases between them. CDR3 size: 14 residues. The germline V gene has CDR1 SGHTA and CDR2 FQGNSA.

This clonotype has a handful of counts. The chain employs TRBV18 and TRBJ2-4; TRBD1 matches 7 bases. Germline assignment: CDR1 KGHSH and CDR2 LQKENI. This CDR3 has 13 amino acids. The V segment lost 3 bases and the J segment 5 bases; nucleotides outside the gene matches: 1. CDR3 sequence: CASSPGQENIQYF. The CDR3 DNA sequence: TGTGCCAGCTCACCCGGACAGGAAAACATTCAGTACTTC.

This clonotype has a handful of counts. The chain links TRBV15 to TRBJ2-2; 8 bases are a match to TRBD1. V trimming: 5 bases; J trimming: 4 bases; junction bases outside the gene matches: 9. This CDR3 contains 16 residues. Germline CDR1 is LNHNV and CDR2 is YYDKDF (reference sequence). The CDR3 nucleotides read TGTGCCACCAGCTCGATTCAGGGGGCGGGCACCGGGGAGCTGTTTTTT. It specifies CATSSIQGAGTGELFF.

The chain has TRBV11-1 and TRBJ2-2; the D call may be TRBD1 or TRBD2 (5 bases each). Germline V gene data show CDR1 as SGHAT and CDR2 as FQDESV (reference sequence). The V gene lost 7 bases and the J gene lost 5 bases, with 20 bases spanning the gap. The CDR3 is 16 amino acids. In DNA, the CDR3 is TGTGCCAGCATTTATAAACCCGGGGCCAGTACCGGGGAGCTGTTTTTT. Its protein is CASIYKPGASTGELFF.

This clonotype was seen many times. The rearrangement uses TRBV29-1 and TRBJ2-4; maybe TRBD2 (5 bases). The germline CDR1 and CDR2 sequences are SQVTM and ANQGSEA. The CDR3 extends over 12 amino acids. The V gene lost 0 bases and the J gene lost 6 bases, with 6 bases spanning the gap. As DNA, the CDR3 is TGCAGCGTTGAAGAACTAGGAAACATTCAGTACTTC. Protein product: CSVEELGNIQYF.

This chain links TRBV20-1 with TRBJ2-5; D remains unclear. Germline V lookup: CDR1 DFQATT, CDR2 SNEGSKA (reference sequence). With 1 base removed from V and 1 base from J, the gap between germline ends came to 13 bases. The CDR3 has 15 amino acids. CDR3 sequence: CSARAIGRTQETQYF. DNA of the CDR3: TGCAGTGCTAGAGCTATAGGGCGTACCCAAGAGACCCAGTACTTC.

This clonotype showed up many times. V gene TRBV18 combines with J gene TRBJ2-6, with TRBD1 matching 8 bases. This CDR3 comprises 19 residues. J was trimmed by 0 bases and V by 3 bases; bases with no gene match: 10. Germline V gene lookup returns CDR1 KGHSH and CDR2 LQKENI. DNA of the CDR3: TGTGCCAGCTCACCCTCGCAGGGGGCGTCTCCCTCTGGGGCCAACGTCCTGACTTTC. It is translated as CASSPSQGASPSGANVLTF. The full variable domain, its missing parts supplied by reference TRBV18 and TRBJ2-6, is NAGVMQNPRHLVRRRGQEARLRCSPMKGHSHVYWYRQLPEEGLKFMVYLQKENIIDESGMPKERFSAEFPKEGPSILRIQQVVRGDSAAYFCASSPSQGASPSGANVLTFGAGSRLTVL.

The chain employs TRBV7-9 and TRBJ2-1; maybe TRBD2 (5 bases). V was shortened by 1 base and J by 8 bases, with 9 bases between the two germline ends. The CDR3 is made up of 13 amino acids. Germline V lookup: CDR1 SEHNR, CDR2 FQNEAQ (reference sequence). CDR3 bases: TGTGCCAGCAGCTTAGTATTTAGCGATGAGCAGTTCTTC. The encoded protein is CASSLVFSDEQFF.

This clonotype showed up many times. DNA of the CDR3: TGTGCCAGCAGCCAGAGGACAGGCCCCCTCTCCTACGAGCAGTACTTC. Translated, it gives CASSQRTGPLSYEQYF. The rearrangement uses TRBV7-2 and TRBJ2-7; 7 bases map to TRBD1. Germline trimming cut 5 bases from V and 0 bases from J; bases unmatched to any gene: 10. Germline V gene sequence: CDR1 SGHTA, CDR2 FQGNSA. CDR3 size: 16 residues.

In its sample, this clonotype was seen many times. DNA for the CDR3: TGTGCCAGTAGTATGCTGGGGGAGCAGTACTTC. As protein: CASSMLGEQYF. The chain recombines TRBV19 with TRBJ2-7; D is uncertain. This CDR3 has 11 amino acids. CDR1 and CDR2 from the germline V gene are LNHDA and SQIVND (reference sequence). V dropped 3 bases and J dropped 7 bases, with 7 bases sitting between them.

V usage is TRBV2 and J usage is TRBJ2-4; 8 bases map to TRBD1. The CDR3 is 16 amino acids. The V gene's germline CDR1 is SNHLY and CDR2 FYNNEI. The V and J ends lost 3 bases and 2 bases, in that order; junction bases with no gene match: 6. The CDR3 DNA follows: TGTGCCAGCAGTGATTGGCAGGGGGCAACCAAAAACATTCAGTACTTC. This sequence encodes CASSDWQGATKNIQYF.

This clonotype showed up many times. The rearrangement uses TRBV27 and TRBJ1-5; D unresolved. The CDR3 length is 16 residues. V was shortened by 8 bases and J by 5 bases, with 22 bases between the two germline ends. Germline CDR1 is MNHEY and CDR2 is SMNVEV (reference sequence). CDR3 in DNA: TGTGCCAGCTATTTTCCCCCACCAGGTCGAGATCAGCCCCAGCATTTT. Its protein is CASYFPPPGRDQPQHF.

The CDR3 is CASSTASPNEQFF. The CDR3 DNA follows: TGTGCCAGCAGTACCGCTAGCCCAAATGAGCAGTTCTTC. The chain couples TRBV6-2 or TRBV6-3 to TRBJ2-1, with D possibly matching TRBD2 (5 bases). Germline values: CDR1 MNHEY, CDR2 SVGEGT. The ends were cut back, 5 bases at V and 7 bases at J, with 12 bases in the middle. This CDR3 is 13 amino acids long.

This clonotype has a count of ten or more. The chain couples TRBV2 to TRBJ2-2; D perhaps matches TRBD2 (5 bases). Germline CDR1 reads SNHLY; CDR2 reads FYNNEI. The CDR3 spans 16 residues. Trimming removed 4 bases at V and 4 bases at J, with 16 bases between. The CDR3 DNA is TGTGCCAGCAGTGGGGCCTCGGACTCCATCACCGGGGAGCTGTTTTTT. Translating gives CASSGASDSITGELFF.

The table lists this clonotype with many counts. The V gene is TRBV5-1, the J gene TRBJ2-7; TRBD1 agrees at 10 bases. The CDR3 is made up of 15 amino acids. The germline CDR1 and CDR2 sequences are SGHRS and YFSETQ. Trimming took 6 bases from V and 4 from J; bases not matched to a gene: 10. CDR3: CASKPTGTGAYEQYF. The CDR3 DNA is TGCGCCAGCAAGCCGACCGGGACAGGGGCATACGAGCAGTACTTC. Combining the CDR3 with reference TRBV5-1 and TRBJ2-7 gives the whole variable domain KAGVTQTPRYLIKTRGQQVTLSCSPISGHRSVSWYQQTPGQGLQFLFEYFSETQRNKGNFPGRFSGRQFSNSRSEMNVSTLELGDSALYLCASKPTGTGAYEQYFGPGTRLTVT.

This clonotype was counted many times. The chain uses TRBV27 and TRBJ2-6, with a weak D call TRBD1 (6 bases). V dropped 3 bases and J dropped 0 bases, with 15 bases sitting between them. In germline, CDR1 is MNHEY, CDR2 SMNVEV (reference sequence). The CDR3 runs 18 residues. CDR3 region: CASSFTITGSSGANVLTF. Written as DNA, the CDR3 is TGTGCCAGCAGTTTCACAATCACAGGGAGCTCTGGGGCCAACGTCCTGACTTTC.

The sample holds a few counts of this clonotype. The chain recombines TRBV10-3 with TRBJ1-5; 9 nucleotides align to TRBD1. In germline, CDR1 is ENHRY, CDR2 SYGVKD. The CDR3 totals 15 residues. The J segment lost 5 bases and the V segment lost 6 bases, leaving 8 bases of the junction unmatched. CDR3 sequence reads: CAISAGTGYDQPQHF. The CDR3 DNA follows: TGTGCCATCAGCGCTGGGACAGGGTATGATCAGCCCCAGCATTTT.

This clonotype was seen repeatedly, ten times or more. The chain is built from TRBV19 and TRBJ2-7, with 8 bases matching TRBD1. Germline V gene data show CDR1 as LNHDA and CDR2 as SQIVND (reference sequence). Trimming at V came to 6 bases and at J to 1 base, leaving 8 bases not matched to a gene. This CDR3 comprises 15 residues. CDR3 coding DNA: TGTGCCAGTAGCCCCGACAGGGGAAGGTCCTACGAGCAGTACTTC. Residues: CASSPDRGRSYEQYF.

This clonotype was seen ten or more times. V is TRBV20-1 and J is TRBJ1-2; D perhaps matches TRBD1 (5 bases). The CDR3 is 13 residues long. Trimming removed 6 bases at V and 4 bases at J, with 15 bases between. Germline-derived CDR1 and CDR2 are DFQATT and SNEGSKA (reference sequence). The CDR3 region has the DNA TGCAGTGCCATCGTGGGGGAAATCTATGGCTACACCTTC. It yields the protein CSAIVGEIYGYTF.

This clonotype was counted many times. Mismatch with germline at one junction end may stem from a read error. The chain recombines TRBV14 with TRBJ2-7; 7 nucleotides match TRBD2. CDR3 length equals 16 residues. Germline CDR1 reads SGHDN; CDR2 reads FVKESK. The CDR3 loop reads CASSQAGGMSSYEQYF. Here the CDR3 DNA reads TGTGCCAGCAGTCAAGCCGGGGGGATGAGCTCCTACGAGCAGTACTTC.

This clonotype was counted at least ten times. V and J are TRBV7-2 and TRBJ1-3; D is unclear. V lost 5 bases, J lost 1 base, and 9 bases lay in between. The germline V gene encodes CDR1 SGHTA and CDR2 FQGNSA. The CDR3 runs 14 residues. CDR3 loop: CASSASGSGNTIYF. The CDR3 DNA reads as TGTGCCAGCAGCGCTAGCGGATCTGGAAACACCATATATTTT.

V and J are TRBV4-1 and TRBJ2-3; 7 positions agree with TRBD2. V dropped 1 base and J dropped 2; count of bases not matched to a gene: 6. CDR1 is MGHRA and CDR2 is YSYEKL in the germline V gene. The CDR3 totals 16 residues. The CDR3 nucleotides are TGCGCCAGCAGCCAAGGAGGGACTACCGCCACAGATACGCAGTATTTT. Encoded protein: CASSQGGTTATDTQYF.